Each of the 25 T cell receptor beta chains below was sequenced from the same sample in a study of T cells in Graves' hyperthyroidism and ophthalmopathy. Regions amplified from RNA transcripts were the TCR beta CDR3 regions. A first-round RT-PCR of the TCR CDR3 used the HTBI primer set. TCRdb called the multiplex PCR reads again in MiXCR, with one record for every CDR3 protein. Altogether some 400,000 distinct CDR3 sequences are present, approximately 15% being singletons, with the ten largest covering approximately 10%. The sample was blood. The receptors originated from a woman aged 60-75 years with Graves' hyperthyroidism.

The chain carries TRBV27 and TRBJ2-3, with D tentatively TRBD2 (6 bases). V was clipped by 0 bases and J by 2 bases, with 6 bases between them. This CDR3 comprises 14 residues. Germline assignment: CDR1 MNHEY and CDR2 SMNVEV (reference sequence). CDR3 loop: CASSLSRDTDTQYF. The CDR3 region has the DNA TGTGCCAGCAGTTTATCGCGGGACACAGATACGCAGTATTTT.

This chain connects TRBV20-1 to TRBJ2-5; 9 bases line up with TRBD2. The J segment lost 1 base and the V segment lost 6 bases, leaving 6 bases of the junction unmatched. Germline loops: CDR1 DFQATT, CDR2 SNEGSKA (reference sequence). This CDR3 contains 14 residues. The CDR3 coding sequence is TGCAGTGCCAGCCTGGGACTAGCCCAAGAGACCCAGTACTTC. Its protein is CSASLGLAQETQYF.

This clonotype appeared many times. This chain connects TRBV28 to TRBJ1-5; 11 bases map to TRBD1. The V and J ends lost 5 bases and 0 bases, in that order; junction bases with no gene match: 9. The CDR3 is 18 amino acids. CDR1 is MDHEN, CDR2 SYDVKM, per germline. CDR3 loop: CASSPQPGQGASNQPQHF. The DNA for the CDR3 is TGTGCCAGCAGTCCCCAGCCCGGACAGGGGGCTAGCAATCAGCCCCAGCATTTT.

This clonotype was counted at least ten times. The genes are TRBV5-1 and TRBJ2-7; 11 bases fit TRBD1. J lost 4 bases, V lost 1 base, and 7 bases had no gene match. The germline V gene has CDR1 SGHRS and CDR2 YFSETQ. The CDR3 length is 16 residues. The CDR3 DNA sequence: TGCGCCAGCAGCTTGCAGATCGGGACAGGGGGGTACGAGCAGTACTTC. Translation: CASSLQIGTGGYEQYF.

Concerning this clonotype itself: A junction boundary mismatches the germline segment, possibly from a read error. The chain is built from TRBV4-1 and TRBJ2-2; 11 bases are shared with TRBD2. Germline V gene lookup returns CDR1 MGHRA and CDR2 YSYEKL. This CDR3 has 19 residues. In DNA, the CDR3 is TGCACCAGCAGCCTAAGACTAGCGGGAAACGACGGACGGTTCGGGGAGCTGTTTTTT. This codes for CTSSLRLAGNDGRFGELFF.

V is TRBV20-1 and J is TRBJ1-4; 7 bases match TRBD1. The germline V gene has CDR1 DFQATT and CDR2 SNEGSKA (reference sequence). The CDR3 contains 13 residues. V lost 5 bases, J lost 6 bases, and 6 bases stayed unmatched. CDR3 loop: CSAYRGRDEKLFF. CDR3 DNA: TGCAGTGCTTACAGGGGCAGGGATGAAAAACTGTTTTTT.

The gene calls are TRBV20-1 and TRBJ1-4; TRBD1 matches at 9 bases. Losses at the gene ends were 2 bases for V and 6 bases for J; bases not matched to a gene: 10. The CDR3 consists of 16 residues. Germline V lookup: CDR1 DFQATT, CDR2 SNEGSKA (reference sequence). CDR3 region: CSARKPYRGHHEKLFF. CDR3 coding DNA: TGCAGTGCTAGAAAGCCCTACAGGGGGCATCATGAAAAACTGTTTTTT.

Many counts were recorded for this clonotype. The J gene is TRBJ2-7, the V gene TRBV7-2; 8 positions match TRBD2. The CDR3 length is 16 residues. The V gene's germline CDR1 is SGHTA and CDR2 FQGNSA. J lost 7 bases, V lost 1 base, and 12 bases had no gene match. The DNA for the CDR3 is TGTGCCAGCAGCTTAGTTAGCGGGGTCTCCGGAGGGGAGCAGTACTTC. Its protein product is CASSLVSGVSGGEQYF.

This clonotype was observed a few times. This sequence joins TRBV27 and TRBJ2-2; D remains unclear. This CDR3 has 12 amino acids. V shed 5 bases and J shed 7 bases, with 8 bases lying between them. Germline V gives CDR1 MNHEY, CDR2 SMNVEV (reference sequence). CDR3 in DNA: TGTGCCAGCAGTCCAAGGGTCGGGGAGCTGTTTTTT. Its protein is CASSPRVGELFF.

This clonotype was recorded many times. The chain is built from TRBV20-1 and TRBJ2-2; TRBD1 aligns across 9 bases. The germline V gene encodes CDR1 DFQATT and CDR2 SNEGSKA (reference sequence). Trimming took 1 base from V and 4 from J; bases not matched to a gene: 4. This CDR3 spans 15 amino acids. DNA for the CDR3: TGCAGTGCTAGAGGGGACAGGGAGGCCACCGGGGAGCTGTTTTTT. This translates into CSARGDREATGELFF.

This clonotype was seen many times. The rearrangement links TRBV5-5 to TRBJ1-4, with D possibly matching TRBD1 (5 bases). The CDR3 is 15 amino acids. V was shortened by 3 bases and J by 8 bases, with 17 bases between the two germline ends. CDR1 and CDR2 from the germline V gene are SGHKS and YYEKEE (reference sequence). The CDR3 here is CASSYRFGTDEKLFF. CDR3 sequence (DNA): TGTGCCAGCAGCTACCGGTTCGGGACGGACGAAAAACTGTTTTTT.

This clonotype was picked up many times. The gene calls are TRBV12-3 or TRBV12-4 and TRBJ1-1; 10 bases align to TRBD1. This CDR3 comprises 14 residues. After removal of 5 bases from V and 7 bases from J, the junction contained 7 bases not matched to a gene. CDR3: CASSPTGGSDEAFF. The CDR3 DNA follows: TGTGCCAGCAGTCCGACAGGGGGCTCGGATGAAGCTTTCTTT.

The V call is TRBV4-1, the J call TRBJ2-7; possibly TRBD2 for D (6 bases). Trimming pared 4 bases from V and 5 bases from J, leaving 15 bases between. CDR1 is MGHRA, CDR2 YSYEKL, per germline. The CDR3 spans 14 residues. The CDR3 coding sequence is TGCGCCAGCAGCCCCCTTGGTAGCGGTGACGAGCAGTACTTC. It is translated as CASSPLGSGDEQYF.

In its sample, this clonotype was seen many times. This chain uses TRBV20-1 with TRBJ2-7; TRBD2 matches 8 bases. Germline lookup yields CDR1 DFQATT and CDR2 SNEGSKA (reference sequence). V gave up 6 bases and J gave up 6 bases; unmatched junction bases: 10. The CDR3 sequence is 13 residues long. The CDR3 region is CSATRSGISEQYF. The DNA for the CDR3 is TGCAGTGCCACCCGTAGCGGGATTTCCGAGCAGTACTTC.

This clonotype was counted ten times or more. The rearrangement uses TRBV10-2 and TRBJ1-1, with D possibly matching TRBD1 (6 bases). The CDR3 has 13 residues. The V gene's germline CDR1 is WSHSY and CDR2 SAAADI. The V and J ends lost 10 bases and 3 bases respectively, with 15 bases between them. CDR3 in DNA: TGCGCCACCCAACAGGGTGGGGACACTGAAGCTTTCTTT. This sequence encodes CATQQGGDTEAFF.

The CDR3 protein is CASSLSGQGSSYEQYF. Written as DNA, the CDR3 is TGTGCCAGCAGTTTATCTGGGCAGGGGAGCTCCTACGAGCAGTACTTC. The genes are TRBV27 and TRBJ2-7; a weak D match, TRBD1 (6 bases). The CDR3 extends over 16 amino acids. CDR1 and CDR2 from the germline V gene are MNHEY and SMNVEV (reference sequence). Between the trimmed V and J ends, which lost 0 bases and 0 bases, there was a span of 12 bases.

At least ten counts were recorded for this clonotype. J is TRBJ2-5 and V is TRBV5-8, with 7 bases lining up with TRBD2. The trim removed 4 bases at V and 1 base at J, leaving 16 bases unmatched. This CDR3 spans 18 amino acids. Looked up from germline, CDR1 is SGHTS and CDR2 is YDEGEE. The CDR3 sequence: CASSKSNSGTTPQETQYF. In DNA, the CDR3 is TGTGCCAGCAGCAAATCAAACTCTGGGACTACCCCCCAAGAGACCCAGTACTTC.

This clonotype has ten or more counts. The V gene is TRBV11-1, the J gene TRBJ2-1; 11 bases agree with TRBD2. The CDR3 consists of 15 residues. V was pared by 6 bases and J by 9 bases, with 10 bases of the junction left unmatched. Germline CDR1 SGHAT, CDR2 FQDESV (reference sequence). CDR3 bases: TGTGCCAGCAGAGTACTAGCGGGAGCGGGGTCTGAGCAGTTCTTC. Amino acid sequence: CASRVLAGAGSEQFF.

This clonotype has a count of ten or more. The genes are TRBV30 and TRBJ2-7; 9 bases line up with TRBD1. Unmatched junction bases numbered 6, after V lost 0 bases and J lost 3 bases. The CDR3 runs to 15 residues. Germline-derived CDR1 and CDR2 are GTSNPN and SVGIG (reference sequence). Here the CDR3 DNA reads TGTGCCTGGAGTGTGGGGACAGGGAGTCTCTACGAGCAGTACTTC. Its translation: CAWSVGTGSLYEQYF.

The rearrangement uses TRBV19 and TRBJ2-6, with D perhaps TRBD2 (5 bases). CDR3 length: 20 residues. V dropped 1 base and J dropped 1 base, with 20 bases sitting between them. From germline, CDR1 is LNHDA and CDR2 SQIVND (reference sequence). The chain's CDR3 is CASSIGVARLHFSGANVLTF. In DNA form, the CDR3 reads TGTGCCAGTAGTATAGGGGTAGCGAGACTTCACTTTTCTGGGGCCAACGTCCTGACTTTC.

The table lists this clonotype with many counts. The CDR3 is CASSFKARTRTGELFF. CDR3 coding DNA: TGTGCCAGCAGTTTCAAGGCACGCACGAGGACCGGGGAGCTGTTTTTT. The chain employs TRBV28 and TRBJ2-2, with unresolved D. The CDR3 is 16 residues long. Trimming stripped 3 bases from V and 5 bases from J, with 16 bases between. The germline CDR1 and CDR2 sequences are MDHEN and SYDVKM.

This clonotype was picked up a small number of times. The chain combines TRBV9 with TRBJ2-2; unclear D gene. Germline V CDR1 and CDR2: SGDLS, YYNGEE. V lost 1 base, J lost 6 bases, and 10 bases lay in between. The CDR3 totals 14 residues. CDR3 protein: CASSVRGSAGELFF. Here the CDR3 DNA reads TGTGCCAGCAGCGTACGTGGCAGTGCCGGGGAGCTGTTTTTT. Looking up the rest from reference TRBV9 and TRBJ2-2 gives the full variable domain: DSGVTQTPKHLITATGQRVTLRCSPRSGDLSVYWYQQSLDQGLQFLIQYYNGEERAKGNILERFSAQQFPDLHSELNLSSLELGDSALYFCASSVRGSAGELFFGEGSRLTVL.

V and J are TRBV19 and TRBJ1-1; D is uncertain. V lost 4 bases, J lost 4 bases, and 10 bases lay in between. The germline V gene encodes CDR1 LNHDA and CDR2 SQIVND (reference sequence). This CDR3 comprises 13 residues. In DNA form, the CDR3 reads TGTGCCAGTAGTACCCCCCAGTTCACTGAAGCTTTCTTT. Translation gives CASSTPQFTEAFF.

This clonotype came up many times. The chain joins TRBV2 to TRBJ2-7, with D possibly matching TRBD1 (5 bases). Germline V gene lookup returns CDR1 SNHLY and CDR2 FYNNEI. Trimming removed 11 bases from V and 3 bases from J, with 8 bases in between. The CDR3 runs to 10 residues. The CDR3 sequence is CASGFYEQYF. In DNA form, the CDR3 reads TGTGCCTCAGGGTTCTACGAGCAGTACTTC.

The chain joins TRBV7-9 to TRBJ1-6; a weak D match, TRBD1 (5 bases). The CDR3 runs to 14 residues. CDR1 SEHNR and CDR2 FQNEAQ come from the germline V gene (reference sequence). V gave up 2 bases and J gave up 9 bases, with 11 bases separating them. The CDR3 DNA is TGTGCCAGCAGCTTAAGAGGGGTTGGTTCACCCCTCCACTTT. Amino acids: CASSLRGVGSPLHF. Full variable domain (outside the CDR3, taken from reference TRBV7-9 and TRBJ1-6): DTGVSQNPRHKITKRGQNVTFRCDPISEHNRLYWYRQTLGQGPEFLTYFQNEAQLEKSRLLSDRFSAERPKGSFSTLEIQRTEQGDSAMYLCASSLRGVGSPLHFGNGTRLTVT.